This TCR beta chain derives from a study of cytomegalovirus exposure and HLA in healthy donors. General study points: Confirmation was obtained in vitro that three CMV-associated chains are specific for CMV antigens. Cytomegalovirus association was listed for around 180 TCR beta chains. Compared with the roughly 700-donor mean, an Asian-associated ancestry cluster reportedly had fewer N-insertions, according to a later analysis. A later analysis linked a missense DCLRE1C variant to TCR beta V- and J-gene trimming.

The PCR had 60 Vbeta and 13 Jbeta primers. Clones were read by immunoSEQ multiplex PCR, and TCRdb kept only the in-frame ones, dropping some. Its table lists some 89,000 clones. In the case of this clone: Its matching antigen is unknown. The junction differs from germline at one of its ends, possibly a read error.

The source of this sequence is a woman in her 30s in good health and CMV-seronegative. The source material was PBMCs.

The CDR3 here is CATSGDGEWPNEQFF. In nucleotides, the CDR3 is TGTGCCACCAGCGGAGATGGGGAGTGGCCCAATGAGCAGTTCTTC. This sequence joins TRBV15 and TRBJ2-1, with D maybe TRBD2 (5 bases). This CDR3 region has 15 residues. Germline values: CDR1 LNHNV, CDR2 YYDKDF (reference sequence). The full variable domain, its missing parts supplied by reference TRBV15 and TRBJ2-1, is DAMVIQNPRYQVTQFGKPVTLSCSQTLNHNVMYWYQQKSSQAPKLLFHYYDKDFNNEADTPDNFQSRRPNTSFCFLDIRSPGLGDTAMYLCATSGDGEWPNEQFFGPGTRLTVL.